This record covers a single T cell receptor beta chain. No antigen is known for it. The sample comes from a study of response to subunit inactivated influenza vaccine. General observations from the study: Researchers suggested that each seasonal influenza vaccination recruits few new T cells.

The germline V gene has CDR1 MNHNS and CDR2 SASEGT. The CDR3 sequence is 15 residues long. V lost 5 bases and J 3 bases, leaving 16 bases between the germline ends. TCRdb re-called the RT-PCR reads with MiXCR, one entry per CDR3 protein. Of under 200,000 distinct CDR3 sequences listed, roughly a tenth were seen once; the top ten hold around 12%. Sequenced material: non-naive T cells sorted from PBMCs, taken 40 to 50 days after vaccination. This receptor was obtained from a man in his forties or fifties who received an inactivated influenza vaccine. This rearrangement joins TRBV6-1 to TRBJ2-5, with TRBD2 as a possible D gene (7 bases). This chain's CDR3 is CASSPEGGREETQYF. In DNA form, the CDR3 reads TGTGCCAGCAGTCCGGAGGGGGGGCGCGAAGAGACCCAGTACTTC.